This entry features one TCR beta chain sequence. Its target is not known. This record comes from a study of cytomegalovirus exposure and HLA in healthy donors. V was clipped by 1 base and J by 0 bases; unmatched bases: 5. This CDR3 has 16 residues. Looked up from germline, CDR1 is MGHDK and CDR2 is SYGVNS. Study conclusions and caveats: Follow-up analysis later connected one missense variant in DCLRE1C with trimming of TCR beta V- and J-genes.

PCR was performed using 60 Vbeta and 13 Jbeta primers. TCRdb's table, derived via immunoSEQ multiplex PCR, lists solely in-frame clones and lacks some. The listing records 150,000 to 200,000 clones. This TCR came from a young woman in good health and CMV-seropositive. V is TRBV25-1 and J is TRBJ1-1, with TRBD1 matching 7 bases. The specimen was PBMCs. The CDR3 coding sequence is TGTGCCAGCAGTGAATGGGACAGCTTAATGAACACTGAAGCTTTCTTT. Protein product: CASSEWDSLMNTEAFF.